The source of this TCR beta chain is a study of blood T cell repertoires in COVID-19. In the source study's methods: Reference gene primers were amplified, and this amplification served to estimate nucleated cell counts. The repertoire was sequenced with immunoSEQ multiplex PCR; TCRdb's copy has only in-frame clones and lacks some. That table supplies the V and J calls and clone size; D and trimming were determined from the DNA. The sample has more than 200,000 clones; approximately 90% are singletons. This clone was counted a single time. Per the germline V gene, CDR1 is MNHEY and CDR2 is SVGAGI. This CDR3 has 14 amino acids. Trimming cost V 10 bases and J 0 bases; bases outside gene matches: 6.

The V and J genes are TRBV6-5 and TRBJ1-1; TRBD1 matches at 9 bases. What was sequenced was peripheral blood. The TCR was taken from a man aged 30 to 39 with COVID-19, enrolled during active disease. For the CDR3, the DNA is TGTGCCACAAGGGGGACAGGGCTGAACACTGAAGCTTTCTTT. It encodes CATRGTGLNTEAFF.